These 22 T cell receptor beta chains originate from one sample sequenced in a study of blood T cell repertoires in COVID-19. Method: immunoSEQ multiplex PCR; TCRdb's copy keeps in-frame clones and lacks some. The table lists over 150,000 clones, around 84% of them singletons, with under 3% in the top ten. The sample consisted of peripheral blood. The receptors here all came from a woman at least 80 years old with COVID-19, enrolled during active disease.

CDR3 protein: CASSQLGDTEAFF. The CDR3, as DNA: TGTGCCAGCAGTCAGTTAGGGGACACTGAAGCTTTCTTT. The chain combines TRBV6-6 with TRBJ1-1; weak D call: TRBD1 (5 bases). The CDR3 sequence is 13 residues long. V was clipped by 5 bases and J by 3 bases, with 10 bases between them. Per the germline V gene, CDR1 is MNHNY and CDR2 is SVGAGI (reference sequence).

The chain recombines TRBV16 with TRBJ1-1; D unresolved. CDR3 length equals 15 residues. From germline, CDR1 is KGHSY and CDR2 FQNENV. The germline V and J ends were trimmed by 6 bases and 0 bases, with 14 bases remaining between them. The CDR3 sequence: CASSPLFTLNTEAFF. The CDR3 coding sequence is TGTGCCAGCAGTCCTCTCTTTACTTTGAACACTGAAGCTTTCTTT.

The chain employs TRBV19 and TRBJ2-2, with TRBD1 as a possible D gene (6 bases). The V gene's germline CDR1 is LNHDA and CDR2 SQIVND (reference sequence). This CDR3 is 16 amino acids long. Deletions cut 3 bases from V and 1 base from J, with 12 bases between. Here the CDR3 DNA reads TGTGCCAGTAGTATCCCGGCCAGGGGGAACACCGGGGAGCTGTTTTTT. This encodes CASSIPARGNTGELFF.

The chain is built from TRBV5-1 and TRBJ2-1; a weak D match, TRBD1 (5 bases). Germline CDR1 reads SGHRS; CDR2 reads YFSETQ. This CDR3 contains 14 residues. The germline V and J ends were trimmed by 4 bases and 8 bases, with 16 bases remaining between them. CDR3: CASSRLQGRDEQFF. Written as DNA, the CDR3 is TGCGCCAGCAGCCGCCTCCAGGGCCGGGATGAGCAGTTCTTC. The full variable domain, with the rest looked up from reference TRBV5-1 and TRBJ2-1, is KAGVTQTPRYLIKTRGQQVTLSCSPISGHRSVSWYQQTPGQGLQFLFEYFSETQRNKGNFPGRFSGRQFSNSRSEMNVSTLELGDSALYLCASSRLQGRDEQFFGPGTRLTVL.

The chain employs TRBV15 and TRBJ2-7; TRBD2 is a possible D gene (6 bases). Trimming pared 0 bases from V and 2 bases from J, leaving 11 bases between. The CDR3 consists of 15 residues. Germline-derived CDR1 and CDR2 are LNHNV and YYDKDF (reference sequence). The CDR3 DNA reads TGTGCCACCAGCAGAGATCCCCGGGGGACCTACGAGCAGTACTTC. It yields the protein CATSRDPRGTYEQYF.

This sequence joins TRBV28 and TRBJ1-2; 8 bases match TRBD1. Looked up from germline, CDR1 is MDHEN and CDR2 is SYDVKM. The CDR3 extends over 15 amino acids. J gave up 1 base and V 4 bases, and 5 bases lay outside the gene matches. The CDR3 here is CASSSGGQVNYGYTF. CDR3 nucleotides: TGTGCCAGCAGTTCGGGGGGACAGGTTAACTATGGCTACACCTTC.

The chain combines TRBV19 with TRBJ1-1; TRBD1 matches at 7 bases. CDR3 length: 13 residues. CDR1 LNHDA and CDR2 SQIVND come from the germline V gene (reference sequence). Trimming cost V 3 bases and J 10 bases; bases outside gene matches: 8. CDR3 region: CASSMGRQGRAFF. CDR3 DNA sequence: TGTGCCAGTAGTATGGGAAGACAGGGTCGAGCTTTCTTT.

In its sample, this clone was seen a few times. The CDR3 sequence: CASSYRGSGGPYEQYF. CDR3 coding DNA: TGTGCCAGCAGCTACCGGGGTAGCGGGGGTCCCTACGAGCAGTACTTC. The genes are TRBV5-6 and TRBJ2-7, with 9 bases that match TRBD2. This CDR3 contains 16 residues. Trimming took 3 bases from V and 2 from J; bases not matched to a gene: 9. In germline, CDR1 is SGHDT, CDR2 YYEEEE.

This chain joins TRBV10-3 and TRBJ2-4, with 10 bases lining up with TRBD2. The CDR3 length is 15 residues. Germline CDR1 is ENHRY and CDR2 is SYGVKD. Trimming cost V 4 bases and J 7 bases; bases outside gene matches: 7. DNA of the CDR3: TGTGCCATCAGTGCCGAACCTAGCGGGAGCAACATTCAGTACTTC. Translated, it gives CAISAEPSGSNIQYF.

The chain recombines TRBV2 with TRBJ1-1; D uncertain. The CDR3 covers 14 residues. CDR1 is SNHLY and CDR2 is FYNNEI in the germline V gene. V shed 2 bases and J shed 6 bases, with 13 bases lying between them. The CDR3 bases are TGTGCCAGCAGTGAATTTTTAGGCGGCGCTGAAGCTTTCTTT. It codes for CASSEFLGGAEAFF.

This clone showed up just once. This rearrangement joins TRBV28 to TRBJ2-6; TRBD1 matches 7 bases. The V gene end was trimmed by 4 bases and the J gene end by 0 bases; junction bases not matched to a gene: 9. The length of the CDR3 is 18 residues. Germline V CDR1 and CDR2: MDHEN, SYDVKM. The chain's CDR3 is CASSYDRVLRSGANVLTF. For the CDR3, the DNA is TGTGCCAGCAGTTACGACAGGGTTCTACGCTCTGGGGCCAACGTCCTGACTTTC.

The chain recombines TRBV18 with TRBJ1-2; TRBD1 might be the D (6 bases). V was cut by 0 bases and J by 10 bases, with 12 bases left in between. Germline CDR1 reads KGHSH; CDR2 reads LQKENI. This CDR3 has 13 amino acids. For the CDR3, the DNA is TGTGCCAGCTCACCACCCACAGGGATGGTCTACACCTTC. It encodes CASSPPTGMVYTF.

CDR3 region: CATSRGSRTDTQYF. Here the CDR3 DNA reads TGTGCCACCAGCAGAGGGAGTCGGACAGATACGCAGTATTTT. The chain links TRBV15 to TRBJ2-3; unclear D gene. V was trimmed by 1 base and J by 3 bases, leaving 8 bases between them. The CDR3 has 14 residues. Germline-derived CDR1 and CDR2 are LNHNV and YYDKDF (reference sequence).

The chain is built from TRBV19 and TRBJ1-2; TRBD1 agrees at 7 bases. Germline CDR1 LNHDA, CDR2 SQIVND (reference sequence). CDR3 size: 13 residues. The trim removed 9 bases at V and 6 bases at J, leaving 10 bases unmatched. The CDR3 spells CASAQTGENGYTF. CDR3 DNA: TGTGCCAGCGCTCAAACAGGGGAAAATGGCTACACCTTC. Full variable domain (rest looked up from reference TRBV19 and TRBJ1-2): DGGITQSPKYLFRKEGQNVTLSCEQNLNHDAMYWYRQDPGQGLRLIYYSQIVNDFQKGDIAEGYSVSREKKESFPLTVTSAQKNPTAFYLCASAQTGENGYTFGSGTRLTVV.

This clone turned up a few times. The genes are TRBV27 and TRBJ1-5; no clear D gene. V was trimmed by 8 bases and J by 9 bases, leaving 14 bases between them. This CDR3 spans 12 amino acids. Germline V gene data show CDR1 as MNHEY and CDR2 as SMNVEV (reference sequence). The CDR3 DNA sequence: TGTGCCAGCGGGAGCCCGACTGGGCCCCAGCATTTT. Translated: CASGSPTGPQHF.

This rearrangement joins TRBV25-1 to TRBJ2-3; D is possibly TRBD2 (5 bases). The ends were cut back, 8 bases at V and 2 bases at J, with 17 bases in the middle. Per the germline V gene, CDR1 is MGHDK and CDR2 is SYGVNS. There are 15 residues in the CDR3. CDR3 in DNA: TGTGCCAGCGGTCGGCTAGCAGCTAACACAGATACGCAGTATTTT. It is translated as CASGRLAANTDTQYF.

About this clone itself: Other DNA sequences from this sample encode an identical CDR3 as well. CDR3: CASSLGQGDYGYTF. CDR3 nucleotides: TGCGCCAGCAGCTTGGGACAGGGCGACTATGGCTACACCTTC. This chain uses TRBV5-1 with TRBJ1-2; 7 nucleotides align to TRBD1. V trimming: 0 bases; J trimming: 3 bases; junction bases outside the gene matches: 2. CDR3 size: 14 residues. The V gene's germline CDR1 is SGHRS and CDR2 YFSETQ.

The V and J genes are TRBV5-4 and TRBJ2-5; TRBD2 agrees at 7 bases. Per the germline V gene, CDR1 is SGHNT and CDR2 is YYREEE (reference sequence). With 4 bases clipped from V and 2 bases from J, the junction kept 5 bases outside the gene matches. The CDR3 is 14 residues long. The CDR3 spells CASSQWGGQETQYF. The CDR3 nucleotides read TGTGCCAGCAGCCAATGGGGGGGACAAGAGACCCAGTACTTC. Filled out from reference TRBV5-4 and TRBJ2-5, the complete variable domain reads ETGVTQSPTHLIKTRGQQVTLRCSSQSGHNTVSWYQQALGQGPQFIFQYYREEENGRGNFPPRFSGLQFPNYSSELNVNALELDDSALYLCASSQWGGQETQYFGPGTRLLVL.

This chain connects TRBV5-1 to TRBJ1-2; D is ambiguous. Trimming stripped 5 bases from V and 1 base from J, with 12 bases between. The CDR3 totals 14 residues. Per germline, CDR1 SGHRS and CDR2 YFSETQ. The CDR3 loop is CASRKEPSNYGYTF. CDR3 DNA sequence: TGCGCCAGCAGAAAGGAGCCCAGTAACTATGGCTACACCTTC.

The chain is built from TRBV18 and TRBJ2-7, with D possibly TRBD1 on 6 matching bases. Germline V gives CDR1 KGHSH, CDR2 LQKENI. Trimming cost V 2 bases and J 8 bases, with 7 bases left between them. The CDR3 runs 11 residues. CDR3 sequence: CASSPGQQQYF. DNA of the CDR3: TGTGCCAGCTCACCAGGACAGCAGCAGTACTTC.

The chain has TRBV5-1 and TRBJ1-3; D ambiguous. CDR3 length equals 13 residues. Germline V gene lookup returns CDR1 SGHRS and CDR2 YFSETQ. V was trimmed by 1 base and J by 4 bases, leaving 6 bases between them. CDR3 amino acids: CASSLNSGNTIYF. In nucleotides, the CDR3 is TGCGCCAGCAGCTTGAATAGCGGAAACACCATATATTTT.

The rearrangement joins TRBV5-4 to TRBJ1-6; no firm D call. V shed 4 bases and J shed 0 bases, with 11 bases lying between them. The germline CDR1 and CDR2 sequences are SGHNT and YYREEE (reference sequence). This CDR3 has 16 amino acids. The CDR3 region is CASSLDPSSYNSPLHF. The CDR3 nucleotides are TGTGCCAGCAGCCTAGACCCAAGCTCCTATAATTCACCCCTCCACTTT.